These T cell receptor beta chains were read from a single sample in a study of cytomegalovirus exposure and HLA in healthy donors. Clones were sequenced by immunoSEQ multiplex PCR, and TCRdb holds only the in-frame ones, with some missing. The repertoire holds about 160,000 clones, 70% to 80% seen once, with about 5.9% in the top ten. Material for sequencing was PBMCs. The receptors were sampled from a man aged 45 to 65 in good health and CMV-seropositive. Both conserved end residues are part of each CDR3. The order of the fields is D gene, clone size, V gene, J gene, CDR3 DNA, CDR3 protein. A D gene is named only where the DNA matches it firmly. Not all rows give a size; the values are once, few, many and, for expanded clones, a class.

d_gene: TRBD1
abundance: -
v_gene: TRBV27
j_gene: TRBJ2-1
CDR3nt: TGTGCCAGCAGTTTGGGACAGTTCAATGAGCAGTTCTTC
CDR3aa: CASSLGQFNEQFF

d_gene: -
abundance: -
v_gene: TRBV18
j_gene: TRBJ2-7
CDR3nt: TGTGCCAGCTCACTGGAGTCCTACGAGCAGTACTTC
CDR3aa: CASSLESYEQYF

d_gene: -
abundance: -
v_gene: TRBV5-1
j_gene: TRBJ2-1
CDR3nt: TGCGCCAGCAGCTCCCATTCTCGGAGGGGTTTTAACAATGAGCAGTTCTTC
CDR3aa: CASSSHSRRGFNNEQFF

d_gene: TRBD1
abundance: -
v_gene: TRBV27
j_gene: TRBJ2-5
CDR3nt: TGTGCCAGCAGTTTATCTGAGGGGGCGCGGGAGACCCAGTACTTC
CDR3aa: CASSLSEGARETQYF

d_gene: -
abundance: -
v_gene: TRBV4-2
j_gene: TRBJ1-1
CDR3nt: TGTGCCAGCAGCCCCTTGACGACAGGGAACACTGAAGCTTTCTTT
CDR3aa: CASSPLTTGNTEAFF

d_gene: TRBD1
abundance: -
v_gene: TRBV11-2
j_gene: TRBJ1-1
CDR3nt: TGTGCCAGCAGCCCAGCGGACAGGGCCTCTGAAGCTTTCTTT
CDR3aa: CASSPADRASEAFF

d_gene: TRBD2
abundance: -
v_gene: TRBV27
j_gene: TRBJ2-7
CDR3nt: TGTGCCAGCAGTTTATCTGGGCTAGCGGGAGAGACCGGGAACGAGCAGTACTTC
CDR3aa: CASSLSGLAGETGNEQYF

d_gene: TRBD1
abundance: -
v_gene: TRBV6-1
j_gene: TRBJ2-7
CDR3nt: TGTGCCAGCAGTGGACCCGGGACAGGGGCCGAGCAGTACTTC
CDR3aa: CASSGPGTGAEQYF

d_gene: TRBD2
abundance: -
v_gene: TRBV7-2
j_gene: TRBJ2-3
CDR3nt: TGTGCCAGCAGCCCCTCGACTAGCGGGCCTCGGCGCACAGATACGCAGTATTTT
CDR3aa: CASSPSTSGPRRTDTQYF

d_gene: TRBD1
abundance: few
v_gene: TRBV5-1
j_gene: TRBJ2-3
CDR3nt: TGCGCCACCTCTAAACAGGGGTCGAGCACAGATACGCAGTATTTT
CDR3aa: CATSKQGSSTDTQYF

d_gene: -
abundance: few
v_gene: TRBV4-1
j_gene: TRBJ1-5
CDR3nt: TGCGCCAGCAGCCAAGGTTTGCAGGGAGGCCAGCCCCAGCATTTT
CDR3aa: CASSQGLQGGQPQHF

d_gene: TRBD2
abundance: -
v_gene: TRBV28
j_gene: TRBJ2-1
CDR3nt: TGTGCCAGCAGTTCCGGAGCGGGAGGGGTGAATGAGCAGTTCTTC
CDR3aa: CASSSGAGGVNEQFF

d_gene: -
abundance: -
v_gene: TRBV28
j_gene: TRBJ1-2
CDR3nt: TGTGCCAGCAGCAGGGGAAACTATGGCTACACCTTC
CDR3aa: CASSRGNYGYTF

d_gene: -
abundance: -
v_gene: TRBV6-5
j_gene: TRBJ1-4
CDR3nt: TGTGCCAGCAGGGACAGTGCAACTAATGAAAAACTGTTTTTT
CDR3aa: CASRDSATNEKLFF

d_gene: -
abundance: -
v_gene: TRBV5-1
j_gene: TRBJ2-7
CDR3nt: TGCGCCAGCAGCTTGGGGCCTAGTGATTCCTACGAGCAGTACTTC
CDR3aa: CASSLGPSDSYEQYF

d_gene: TRBD2
abundance: once
v_gene: TRBV5-5
j_gene: TRBJ2-7
CDR3nt: TGTGCCAGCAGCTTGATCAGCGGGGCCTACGAGCAGTACTTC
CDR3aa: CASSLISGAYEQYF

d_gene: -
abundance: -
v_gene: TRBV28
j_gene: TRBJ1-3
CDR3nt: TGTGCCAGCAGTTTATCCCTTTATGGAAACACCATATATTTT
CDR3aa: CASSLSLYGNTIYF

d_gene: TRBD2
abundance: once
v_gene: TRBV25-1
j_gene: TRBJ2-2
CDR3nt: TGTGCCAGCACGCGGGGGGGCGGGAGGAACACCGGGGAGCTGTTTTTT
CDR3aa: CASTRGGGRNTGELFF

d_gene: TRBD2
abundance: few
v_gene: TRBV2
j_gene: TRBJ2-1
CDR3nt: TGTGCCAGCAGTGAAGGGCACGGGACTAGCTCGTTCTTC
CDR3aa: CASSEGHGTSSFF

d_gene: TRBD1
abundance: few
v_gene: TRBV28
j_gene: TRBJ2-3
CDR3nt: TGTGCCAGCAGGTCAGCTTACAGGGGGACAGATACGCAGTATTTT
CDR3aa: CASRSAYRGTDTQYF

d_gene: TRBD1
abundance: -
v_gene: TRBV6-1
j_gene: TRBJ1-4
CDR3nt: TGTGCCAGCAAAGCAGGGGGCGCGAATAATGAAAAACTGTTTTTT
CDR3aa: CASKAGGANNEKLFF

d_gene: TRBD1
abundance: -
v_gene: TRBV28
j_gene: TRBJ1-2
CDR3nt: TGTGCCAGCAGTTCCAGGGGGCGCGGCTATGGCTACACCTTC
CDR3aa: CASSSRGRGYGYTF

d_gene: TRBD2
abundance: once
v_gene: TRBV28
j_gene: TRBJ2-1
CDR3nt: TGTGCCAGCGGGGGTGATGGCGGGAGTCGGAATGAGCAGTTCTTC
CDR3aa: CASGGDGGSRNEQFF

d_gene: -
abundance: once
v_gene: TRBV6-1
j_gene: TRBJ2-7
CDR3nt: TGTGCCAGCAGTGAAGACAGGAGAACCTACGAGCAGTACTTC
CDR3aa: CASSEDRRTYEQYF

d_gene: TRBD1
abundance: few
v_gene: TRBV30
j_gene: TRBJ2-1
CDR3nt: TGTGCCTGGAAGGACAGGAGCTCCTACAATGAGCAGTTCTTC
CDR3aa: CAWKDRSSYNEQFF

d_gene: TRBD1
abundance: -
v_gene: TRBV5-1
j_gene: TRBJ1-1
CDR3nt: TGCGCCAGCAGCTTGGAGACAGGGATGGGGGGAGCTTTCTTT
CDR3aa: CASSLETGMGGAFF

d_gene: TRBD1
abundance: -
v_gene: TRBV2
j_gene: TRBJ2-7
CDR3nt: TGTGCCAGCAGGGGTGGACAGGGCAAATCCTACGAGCAGTACTTC
CDR3aa: CASRGGQGKSYEQYF

d_gene: TRBD2
abundance: few
v_gene: TRBV2
j_gene: TRBJ2-7
CDR3nt: TGTGCCAGCAGTGAAGGAGCGGGATCCTCCTACGAGCAGTACTTC
CDR3aa: CASSEGAGSSYEQYF

d_gene: -
abundance: -
v_gene: TRBV27
j_gene: TRBJ2-7
CDR3nt: TGTGCCAGCAGTTTAACCCCGGACAGTACTGACTACGAGCAGTACTTC
CDR3aa: CASSLTPDSTDYEQYF

d_gene: -
abundance: -
v_gene: TRBV7-2
j_gene: TRBJ2-7
CDR3nt: TGTGCCAGCAGCTTAGAAGTCTACGTTTCCGAGCAGTACTTC
CDR3aa: CASSLEVYVSEQYF

d_gene: -
abundance: -
v_gene: TRBV2
j_gene: TRBJ2-7
CDR3nt: TGTGCCATAAACAGGGACTACGAGCAGTACTTC
CDR3aa: CAINRDYEQYF

d_gene: -
abundance: few
v_gene: TRBV28
j_gene: TRBJ1-2
CDR3nt: TGTGCCAGCAACCGGAGAAGCCGGGGCTACACCTTC
CDR3aa: CASNRRSRGYTF

d_gene: TRBD1
abundance: -
v_gene: TRBV28
j_gene: TRBJ1-4
CDR3nt: TGTGCCAGCAGTTTACAGGGGGCGCGGGAAAAACTGTTTTTT
CDR3aa: CASSLQGAREKLFF

d_gene: TRBD1
abundance: -
v_gene: TRBV14
j_gene: TRBJ2-5
CDR3nt: TGTGCCAGCAGCCAGTGGACAGGTCCAGGGACCCAGTACTTC
CDR3aa: CASSQWTGPGTQYF

d_gene: -
abundance: few
v_gene: TRBV5-6
j_gene: TRBJ1-5
CDR3nt: TGTGCCAGCAGCAGCAGACAGGAACATAGCAATCAGCCCCAGCATTTT
CDR3aa: CASSSRQEHSNQPQHF

d_gene: -
abundance: -
v_gene: TRBV11-2
j_gene: TRBJ2-3
CDR3nt: TGTGCCAGCAGCTTCGCAGGGGTGAGCACAGATACGCAGTATTTT
CDR3aa: CASSFAGVSTDTQYF

d_gene: TRBD2
abundance: once
v_gene: TRBV29-1
j_gene: TRBJ2-7
CDR3nt: TGCAGCGTACTAGCGGGGGACACCTACGAGCAGTACTTC
CDR3aa: CSVLAGDTYEQYF

d_gene: -
abundance: -
v_gene: TRBV28
j_gene: TRBJ2-3
CDR3nt: TGTGCCAGCACCGCGGCGAGTAGCACAGATACGCAGTATTTT
CDR3aa: CASTAASSTDTQYF

d_gene: -
abundance: -
v_gene: TRBV5-1
j_gene: TRBJ2-7
CDR3nt: TGCGCCAGCAGCCTCACTCAGGGGGGCTACGAGCAGTACTTC
CDR3aa: CASSLTQGGYEQYF

d_gene: -
abundance: -
v_gene: TRBV27
j_gene: TRBJ1-5
CDR3nt: TGTGCCAGCAGTTTATCACCCGATACCGCCGGGCCCCAGCATTTT
CDR3aa: CASSLSPDTAGPQHF

d_gene: TRBD2
abundance: -
v_gene: TRBV5-6
j_gene: TRBJ2-7
CDR3nt: TGTGCCAGCAGCTCCGGGACTAGCGGGAGTAGGCAGTACTTC
CDR3aa: CASSSGTSGSRQYF

d_gene: -
abundance: -
v_gene: TRBV21-1
j_gene: TRBJ2-7
CDR3nt: TGTGCCAGCAGCTCCCCGCCGGGACTAGCGCCGTACTGGGGACGGCAGTACTTC
CDR3aa: CASSSPPGLAPYWGRQYF

d_gene: TRBD1
abundance: -
v_gene: TRBV4-1
j_gene: TRBJ1-6
CDR3nt: TGCGCCAGCAGCTCTAAGCAGGGGGCTGGGGCACCCCTCCACTTT
CDR3aa: CASSSKQGAGAPLHF

d_gene: TRBD1
abundance: -
v_gene: TRBV10-3
j_gene: TRBJ1-3
CDR3nt: TGTGCCATCAGTGGGAATCCGGACAGGGGCTTCGGAAACACCATATATTTT
CDR3aa: CAISGNPDRGFGNTIYF

d_gene: -
abundance: -
v_gene: TRBV29-1
j_gene: TRBJ2-7
CDR3nt: TGCAGCGGCGTATACCCGGGTTCCTACGAGCAGTACTTC
CDR3aa: CSGVYPGSYEQYF

d_gene: -
abundance: -
v_gene: TRBV5-5
j_gene: TRBJ2-7
CDR3nt: TGTGCCAGCAGCCCTCCGGGGTCCGAGCAGTACTTC
CDR3aa: CASSPPGSEQYF

d_gene: -
abundance: -
v_gene: TRBV9
j_gene: TRBJ2-7
CDR3nt: TGTGCCAGCAGCCCCCGGACACGCTCCTACGAGCAGTACTTC
CDR3aa: CASSPRTRSYEQYF

d_gene: TRBD1
abundance: -
v_gene: TRBV2
j_gene: TRBJ2-3
CDR3nt: TGTGCCAGCAGTGAGGACAGGGGGCGAGGAGATACGCAGTATTTT
CDR3aa: CASSEDRGRGDTQYF

d_gene: -
abundance: -
v_gene: TRBV19
j_gene: TRBJ2-7
CDR3nt: TGTGCCAGTAGTATCGCAGGGGCTTCCTACGAGCAGTACTTC
CDR3aa: CASSIAGASYEQYF

d_gene: TRBD1
abundance: few
v_gene: TRBV6-1
j_gene: TRBJ2-3
CDR3nt: TGTGCCAGCAGCGGACAGGGGTCAGATACGCAGTATTTT
CDR3aa: CASSGQGSDTQYF

d_gene: -
abundance: -
v_gene: TRBV29-1
j_gene: TRBJ2-3
CDR3nt: TGCAGCGTTGAAACTAACAGGGACATCACAGATACGCAGTATTTT
CDR3aa: CSVETNRDITDTQYF

d_gene: -
abundance: -
v_gene: TRBV7-6
j_gene: TRBJ2-3
CDR3nt: TGTGCCAGCAGCTTAGGTCCCGGACAGAAGCAGTATTTT
CDR3aa: CASSLGPGQKQYF

d_gene: TRBD1
abundance: few
v_gene: TRBV19
j_gene: TRBJ2-7
CDR3nt: TGTGCCAGTAGTAGGACAGGGCGGAGCTCCTACGAGCAGTACTTC
CDR3aa: CASSRTGRSSYEQYF

d_gene: TRBD1
abundance: -
v_gene: TRBV7-9
j_gene: TRBJ2-1
CDR3nt: TGTGCCAGCAGTTTAACAGGGGGCGTTTATGAGAATGAGCAGTTCTTC
CDR3aa: CASSLTGGVYENEQFF

d_gene: -
abundance: -
v_gene: TRBV5-1
j_gene: TRBJ1-5
CDR3nt: TGCGCCAGCAGCGAGGGGACACGGGATCAGCCCCAGCATTTT
CDR3aa: CASSEGTRDQPQHF

d_gene: TRBD2
abundance: -
v_gene: TRBV6-4
j_gene: TRBJ2-7
CDR3nt: TGTGCCAGCAGTGATGAATCGGGACTAGCGGGTTCCTACGAGCAGTACTTC
CDR3aa: CASSDESGLAGSYEQYF

d_gene: TRBD2
abundance: -
v_gene: TRBV30
j_gene: TRBJ2-5
CDR3nt: TGTGCCTGGAGTATGGTAGCGGGACAAGAGACCCAGTACTTC
CDR3aa: CAWSMVAGQETQYF

d_gene: -
abundance: -
v_gene: TRBV5-1
j_gene: TRBJ1-3
CDR3nt: TGCGCCAGCAGCATAAAACCAGCTGGAAACACCATATATTTT
CDR3aa: CASSIKPAGNTIYF

d_gene: -
abundance: -
v_gene: TRBV18
j_gene: TRBJ2-6
CDR3nt: TGTGCCAGCTCACCAGGGGAAGGGAGCTCTGGGGCCAACGTCCTGACTTTC
CDR3aa: CASSPGEGSSGANVLTF